Listed below are T cell receptor beta chains from one sample, sequenced in a study of blood T cell repertoires in COVID-19. Profiling relied on immunoSEQ multiplex PCR, and the TCRdb table lists in-frame clones only, not all of them. The sample consists of more than 200,000 clones, roughly 91% of them appearing once. The sequencing input was PBMCs or T cells enriched from blood (not recorded which). These receptor sequences come from a young man in a cohort exposed to, infected with or recovered from COVID-19 (not recorded which). Each CDR3 is given with its conserved first and last residue. The D gene is left open where the match is weak. Only some rows state a clone size, as once, few, many or a class for expanded clones.

cdr3_length: 15
clone_size: .
j_call: TRBJ1-4
d_call: .
v_call: TRBV5-1
cdr3_nt: TGCGCCAGCAGCCCGACGCGCCCGGGTGATGAAAAACTGTTTTTT
cdr3_aa: CASSPTRPGDEKLFF

cdr3_length: 12
clone_size: .
j_call: TRBJ2-3
d_call: .
v_call: TRBV4-1
cdr3_nt: TGCGCCAGCAGCCAAGATGCTACGCCACAGTATTTT
cdr3_aa: CASSQDATPQYF

cdr3_length: 16
clone_size: .
j_call: TRBJ1-5
d_call: TRBD1
v_call: TRBV3-1/TRBV3-2
cdr3_nt: TGTGCCAGCAGCCAATATAAGGACAGGGGCAATCAGCCCCAGCATTTT
cdr3_aa: CASSQYKDRGNQPQHF

cdr3_length: 13
clone_size: .
j_call: TRBJ1-5
d_call: .
v_call: TRBV7-2
cdr3_nt: TGTGCCAGCAGCTTAGGGCGGAATCAGCCCCAGCATTTT
cdr3_aa: CASSLGRNQPQHF

cdr3_length: 14
clone_size: .
j_call: TRBJ2-3
d_call: .
v_call: TRBV7-9
cdr3_nt: TGTGCCAGCAGCTTACAGGGGAACACAGATACGCAGTATTTT
cdr3_aa: CASSLQGNTDTQYF

cdr3_length: 14
clone_size: once
j_call: TRBJ1-4
d_call: .
v_call: TRBV5-1
cdr3_nt: TGCGCCAGCAATCGTGGTGGGCAGGATGAAAAACTGTTTTTT
cdr3_aa: CASNRGGQDEKLFF

cdr3_length: 21
clone_size: .
j_call: TRBJ2-2
d_call: TRBD2
v_call: TRBV9
cdr3_nt: TGTGCCAGCAGCACCCGCAGGGGACGGGGGACTAGCGGATCTAACACCGGGGAGCTGTTTTTT
cdr3_aa: CASSTRRGRGTSGSNTGELFF

cdr3_length: 15
clone_size: .
j_call: TRBJ2-1
d_call: TRBD1
v_call: TRBV6-5
cdr3_nt: TGTGCCAGCAGCAACCGGGACAGGGGGCTCAATGAGCAGTTCTTC
cdr3_aa: CASSNRDRGLNEQFF

cdr3_length: 13
clone_size: .
j_call: TRBJ1-1
d_call: .
v_call: TRBV19
cdr3_nt: TGTGCCAGTAGTCTGAGGCAGGGATCTGAAGCTTTCTTT
cdr3_aa: CASSLRQGSEAFF

cdr3_length: 11
clone_size: .
j_call: TRBJ2-7
d_call: .
v_call: TRBV6-2/TRBV6-3
cdr3_nt: TGTGCCAGCAGCAGAGAATACGAGCAGTACTTC
cdr3_aa: CASSREYEQYF

cdr3_length: 15
clone_size: few
j_call: TRBJ1-2
d_call: TRBD1
v_call: TRBV2
cdr3_nt: TGTGCCAGCAGCCGGGACAGGGGCTTAAACGATGGCTACACCTTC
cdr3_aa: CASSRDRGLNDGYTF

cdr3_length: 14
clone_size: .
j_call: TRBJ1-5
d_call: .
v_call: TRBV19
cdr3_nt: TGTGCCAGTTGGGCACCAAAAAGCAATCAGCCCCAGCATTTT
cdr3_aa: CASWAPKSNQPQHF

cdr3_length: 13
clone_size: .
j_call: TRBJ2-3
d_call: .
v_call: TRBV7-9
cdr3_nt: TGTGCCAGCAGCCCATTAGTTAGAGATACGCAGTATTTT
cdr3_aa: CASSPLVRDTQYF

cdr3_length: 16
clone_size: .
j_call: TRBJ1-2
d_call: .
v_call: TRBV28
cdr3_nt: TGTGCCAGCAGTAGCAATCTCGGGACACCAAACTATGGCTACACCTTC
cdr3_aa: CASSSNLGTPNYGYTF

cdr3_length: 19
clone_size: .
j_call: TRBJ1-5
d_call: TRBD1
v_call: TRBV4-1
cdr3_nt: TGCGCCAGCAGCCAGGCCCGGGATGGGACAGGGGTTATCGCTCAGCCCCAGCATTTT
cdr3_aa: CASSQARDGTGVIAQPQHF

cdr3_length: 14
clone_size: .
j_call: TRBJ1-5
d_call: .
v_call: TRBV2
cdr3_nt: TGTGCCAGCAGTGAGCGCAGGGGAAATCAGCCCCAGCATTTT
cdr3_aa: CASSERRGNQPQHF

cdr3_length: 16
clone_size: .
j_call: TRBJ1-4
d_call: .
v_call: TRBV15
cdr3_nt: TGTGCCACCAGACCGAACGGCGGTTTGAGTAATGAAAAACTGTTTTTT
cdr3_aa: CATRPNGGLSNEKLFF

cdr3_length: 15
clone_size: .
j_call: TRBJ1-5
d_call: .
v_call: TRBV16
cdr3_nt: TGTGCCAGCAGCCAATCACCGGGGGGCAATCAGCCCCAGCATTTT
cdr3_aa: CASSQSPGGNQPQHF

cdr3_length: 13
clone_size: .
j_call: TRBJ1-1
d_call: .
v_call: TRBV9
cdr3_nt: TGTGCCAGCAGCGTAGGCGAGAACACTGAAGCTTTCTTT
cdr3_aa: CASSVGENTEAFF

cdr3_length: 14
clone_size: .
j_call: TRBJ2-5
d_call: TRBD1
v_call: TRBV29-1
cdr3_nt: TGCAGCGTTGAGCCGGGCAGGGGGCAAGAGACCCAGTACTTC
cdr3_aa: CSVEPGRGQETQYF

cdr3_length: 16
clone_size: .
j_call: TRBJ1-4
d_call: .
v_call: TRBV18
cdr3_nt: TGTGCCAGCTCACTCTCGTTGGCCGCTTTTGGTGAAAAACTGTTTTTT
cdr3_aa: CASSLSLAAFGEKLFF

cdr3_length: 14
clone_size: once
j_call: TRBJ1-2
d_call: TRBD1
v_call: TRBV6-2/TRBV6-3
cdr3_nt: TGTGCCAGCAGCTCAAACAGGGGATACTATGGCTACACCTTC
cdr3_aa: CASSSNRGYYGYTF

cdr3_length: 16
clone_size: .
j_call: TRBJ1-1
d_call: TRBD1
v_call: TRBV7-2
cdr3_nt: TGTGCCAGCAGCGCCACCAGGGGGTCGGCGAACACTGAAGCTTTCTTT
cdr3_aa: CASSATRGSANTEAFF

cdr3_length: 13
clone_size: .
j_call: TRBJ2-7
d_call: .
v_call: TRBV27
cdr3_nt: TGTGCCAGCAGCACCCTAAGGGGGTCCGAGCAGTACTTC
cdr3_aa: CASSTLRGSEQYF

cdr3_length: 16
clone_size: .
j_call: TRBJ2-7
d_call: .
v_call: TRBV21-1
cdr3_nt: TGTGCCAGCAGCACCCCGGGACAGGGAAAGTGCTACGAGCAGTACTTC
cdr3_aa: CASSTPGQGKCYEQYF

cdr3_length: 16
clone_size: .
j_call: TRBJ2-2
d_call: TRBD1
v_call: TRBV7-9
cdr3_nt: TGTGCCAGCAGCGGGCAACCGGGACAGGGGAGCGGGGAGCTGTTTTTT
cdr3_aa: CASSGQPGQGSGELFF

cdr3_length: 13
clone_size: .
j_call: TRBJ1-2
d_call: TRBD1
v_call: TRBV11-2
cdr3_nt: TGTGCCAGCAGCTTTCCGGGACAGGGTGGCTACACCTTC
cdr3_aa: CASSFPGQGGYTF

cdr3_length: 14
clone_size: .
j_call: TRBJ2-1
d_call: TRBD2
v_call: TRBV6-5
cdr3_nt: TGTGCCAGCAGTTACTCGGCGGGGGGCAATGAGCAGTTCTTC
cdr3_aa: CASSYSAGGNEQFF

cdr3_length: 16
clone_size: .
j_call: TRBJ1-2
d_call: TRBD1
v_call: TRBV7-9
cdr3_nt: TGTGCCAGCAGCTTACACTTCAACAGGGGTTCTGATGGCTACACCTTC
cdr3_aa: CASSLHFNRGSDGYTF

cdr3_length: 17
clone_size: .
j_call: TRBJ2-1
d_call: TRBD1
v_call: TRBV27
cdr3_nt: TGTGCCAGCAGCAGGACAGGGGAAGCAAAGTTTCGGAATGAGCAGTTCTTC
cdr3_aa: CASSRTGEAKFRNEQFF